This T cell receptor (beta chain) was identified during a study of neoadjuvant nivolumab and ipilimumab in lung cancer. Study-wide results and limits: Only two of four nivolumab-treated tumors gained richness and clonality by surgery. Pathologic regression was not significantly tied to TCR clonality. Only a small number of samples underwent TCR sequencing. Blood richness before therapy tracked richness in tumors resected after neoadjuvant therapy.

For this clone: Its antigen is undetermined. The germline gene is not matched at one end of the junction; a read error may be the cause.

The protocol was immunoSEQ multiplex PCR, while the TCRdb copy is restricted to in-frame clones and leaves out a portion. Among about 17,000 clones listed, more than 70% were seen once. Germline CDR1 is MNHNY and CDR2 is SVGAGI (reference sequence). CDR3 length: 14 amino acids. The genes are TRBV6-6 and TRBJ1-1, with D unresolved. This clonotype originated in an adult with non-small cell lung cancer. Here the sequenced sample was tumor tissue, taken after neoadjuvant nivolumab, alone or with ipilimumab, at or shortly before surgery. The CDR3 reads CASNYEQLYTEAFF. In DNA form, the CDR3 reads TGTGCCAGCAATTACGAACAGCTCTACACTGAAGCTTTCTTT.